This TCR beta chain was identified in a study of shared clonotypes between healthy human individuals. Study results and limitations: Sampling used blood alone; tissue repertoires probably differ. Clonotypes shared by all four donors outscored non-shared clonotypes in generation probability. In several donors, around 5% of naive CD4 clonotypes appeared in common.

CDR1 is SGHTA and CDR2 is FQGTGA in the germline V gene. The ends lost 4 bases at V and 2 bases at J; junction bases unmatched: 6. This CDR3 region has 15 residues. Profiling relied on immunoSEQ multiplex PCR, and the TCRdb table lists in-frame clones only, not all of them. The sample records a few million clones, 85% to 95% being singletons. Points on this clone: Its cognate antigen is unknown.

The specimen sequenced was naive CD4+ T cells from PBMCs. Subset reported: CD45RA+ positively selected. This TCR derives from a young man in good health. Some clones in this sample may be carry-over from other donors' samples. The J gene is TRBJ2-3, the V gene TRBV7-3, with 7 bases aligning to TRBD1. CDR3 sequence (DNA): TGTGCCAGCAGCTCCAGGGACAGAGACACAGATACGCAGTATTTT. Translated: CASSSRDRDTDTQYF.